The next 5 T cell receptor beta chains were all read from a single sample in a study of blood T cell repertoires in COVID-19. This table comes from immunoSEQ multiplex PCR, and its TCRdb copy is limited to in-frame clones, with some not included. The sample yields approximately 170,000 clones, approximately 84% seen once. Sequencing was performed on peripheral blood. The receptors were sampled from a woman aged 80 or over with COVID-19, enrolled during active disease.

The chain employs TRBV5-1 and TRBJ2-7; D is perhaps TRBD1 (5 bases). The ends were cut back, 4 bases at V and 5 bases at J, with 16 bases in the middle. In germline, CDR1 is SGHRS, CDR2 YFSETQ. This CDR3 spans 14 amino acids. CDR3: CASSTRFLGDEQYF. The CDR3 DNA is TGCGCCAGCAGCACTCGGTTTCTAGGGGACGAGCAGTACTTC.

The chain carries TRBV9 and TRBJ2-1; tentatively, D is TRBD2 (5 bases). The CDR3 spans 14 residues. Germline lookup yields CDR1 SGDLS and CDR2 YYNGEE. Trimming took 2 bases from V and 9 from J, leaving 15 bases between them. CDR3 sequence reads: CASSVLDRESEQFF. In DNA, the CDR3 is TGTGCCAGCAGCGTTTTAGACCGGGAAAGTGAGCAGTTCTTC.

The chain couples TRBV27 to TRBJ2-1, with D perhaps TRBD2 (6 bases). The germline CDR1 and CDR2 sequences are MNHEY and SMNVEV (reference sequence). Trimming removed 3 bases at V and 7 bases at J, with 13 bases between. This CDR3 contains 14 residues. CDR3 sequence (DNA): TGTGCCAGCAGTTTCATGGGGACTTTTAATGAGCAGTTCTTC. Translated: CASSFMGTFNEQFF.

The sample holds many counts of this clone. The chain is built from TRBV5-6 and TRBJ2-7; D gene unclear. CDR1 and CDR2 (germline): SGHDT, YYEEEE. V lost 0 bases and J lost 5, with 9 bases in between. The CDR3 totals 13 residues. CDR3 sequence reads: CASSLGSPDEQYF. CDR3 bases: TGTGCCAGCAGCTTGGGGAGTCCCGACGAGCAGTACTTC.

This clone was recorded only once. The chain recombines TRBV5-8 with TRBJ1-6, with D tentatively TRBD1 (6 bases). CDR3 size: 14 residues. Trimming left V 2 bases short and J 8 bases short, with 11 bases between. Germline V gene lookup returns CDR1 SGHTS and CDR2 YDEGEE. CDR3 in amino acids: CASSFLNRDSPLHF. In DNA form, the CDR3 reads TGTGCCAGCAGCTTCTTGAACAGGGATTCACCCCTCCACTTT.